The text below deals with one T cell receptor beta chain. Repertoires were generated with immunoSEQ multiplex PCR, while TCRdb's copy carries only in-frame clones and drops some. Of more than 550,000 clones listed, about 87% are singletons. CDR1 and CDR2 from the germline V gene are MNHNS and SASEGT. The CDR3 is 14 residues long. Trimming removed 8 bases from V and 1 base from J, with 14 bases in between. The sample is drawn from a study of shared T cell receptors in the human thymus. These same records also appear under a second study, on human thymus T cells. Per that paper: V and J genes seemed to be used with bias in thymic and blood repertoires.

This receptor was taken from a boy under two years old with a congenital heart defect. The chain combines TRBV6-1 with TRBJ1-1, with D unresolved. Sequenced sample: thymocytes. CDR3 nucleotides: TGTGCCAGCGCGTGGAGGGCGAAGAACACTGAAGCTTTCTTT. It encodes CASAWRAKNTEAFF.